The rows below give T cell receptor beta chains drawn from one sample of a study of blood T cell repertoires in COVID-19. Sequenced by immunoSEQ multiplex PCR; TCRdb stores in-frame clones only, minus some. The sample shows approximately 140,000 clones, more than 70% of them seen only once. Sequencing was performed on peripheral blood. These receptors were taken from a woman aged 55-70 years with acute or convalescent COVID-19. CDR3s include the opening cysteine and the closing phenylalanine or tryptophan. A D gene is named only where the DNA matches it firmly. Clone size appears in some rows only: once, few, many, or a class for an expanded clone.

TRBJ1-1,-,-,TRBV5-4,CASTPGGAGLDTEAFF,TGTGCCAGCACCCCAGGTGGGGCAGGGTTAGACACTGAAGCTTTCTTT
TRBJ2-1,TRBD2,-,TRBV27,CASSLASGGFNEQFF,TGTGCCAGCAGTTTAGCTAGCGGGGGGTTCAATGAGCAGTTCTTC
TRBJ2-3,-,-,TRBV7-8,CASSRGQTRPSTDTQYF,TGTGCCAGCAGCCGAGGACAGACTCGCCCTAGCACAGATACGCAGTATTTT
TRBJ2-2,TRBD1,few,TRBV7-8,CASSPDRGRDTGELFF,TGTGCCAGCAGCCCAGACAGGGGGCGCGACACCGGGGAGCTGTTTTTT
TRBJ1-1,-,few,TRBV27,CASSLGRVDTEAFF,TGTGCCAGCAGTTTAGGCAGGGTGGACACTGAAGCTTTCTTT
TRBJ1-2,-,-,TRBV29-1,CSVVTNYGYTF,TGCAGCGTTGTAACTAACTATGGCTACACCTTC
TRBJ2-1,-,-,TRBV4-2,CASSLRDNEQFF,TGTGCCAGCAGCCTCCGGGACAATGAGCAGTTCTTC
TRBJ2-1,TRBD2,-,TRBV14,CASSQLAGGDIEQFF,TGTGCCAGCAGCCAACTAGCGGGGGGGGACATAGAGCAGTTCTTC
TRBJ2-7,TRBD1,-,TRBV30,CAWETGDEQYF,TGTGCCTGGGAGACAGGGGACGAGCAGTACTTC
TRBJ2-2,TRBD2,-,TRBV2,CASRRLAGGANTGELFF,TGTGCCAGCAGAAGACTAGCGGGGGGGGCGAACACCGGGGAGCTGTTTTTT
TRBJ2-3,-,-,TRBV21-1,CASNGTGSTVIADTQYF,TGTGCCAGTAATGGGACAGGGAGTACGGTTATTGCAGATACGCAGTATTTT
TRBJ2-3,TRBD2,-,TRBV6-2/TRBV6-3,CASSSALFKTSGNTDTQYF,TGTGCCAGCAGTTCTGCACTATTTAAGACTAGCGGGAACACAGATACGCAGTATTTT
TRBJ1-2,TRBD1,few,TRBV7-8,CASSLEIRTGDGYTF,TGTGCCAGCAGCTTAGAAATACGGACAGGGGATGGCTACACCTTC
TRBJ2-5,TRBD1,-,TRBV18,CASSRQGGQETQYF,TGTGCCAGCTCACGACAGGGGGGCCAAGAGACCCAGTACTTC
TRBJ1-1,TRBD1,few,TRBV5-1,CAKTTGANTEAFF,TGCGCCAAGACGACAGGGGCGAACACTGAAGCTTTCTTT
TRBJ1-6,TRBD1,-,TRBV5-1,CASSRTQGAHLNWALHF,TGCGCCAGCAGCCGAACCCAGGGGGCGCACCTTAATTGGGCCCTCCACTTT
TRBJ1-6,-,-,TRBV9,CASSADLGGEINNSPLHF,TGTGCCAGCAGCGCCGATCTTGGCGGGGAGATAAATAATTCACCCCTCCACTTT
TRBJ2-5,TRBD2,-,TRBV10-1,CASSESAGGQETQYF,TGCGCCAGCAGTGAGTCGGCGGGGGGTCAAGAGACCCAGTACTTC
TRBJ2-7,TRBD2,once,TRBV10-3,CAIGTSGGPSSYEQYF,TGTGCCATAGGGACTAGCGGGGGCCCCAGCTCCTACGAGCAGTACTTC
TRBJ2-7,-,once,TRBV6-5,CASSYLGLADTYEQYF,TGTGCCAGCAGTTACTTAGGGCTAGCCGATACCTACGAGCAGTACTTC
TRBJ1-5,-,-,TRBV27,CASSLSSGHQGNQPQHF,TGTGCCAGCAGTTTAAGCTCGGGACACCAGGGTAATCAGCCCCAGCATTTT
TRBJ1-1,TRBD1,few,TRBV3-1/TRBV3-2,CASSQESQGQLSNTEAFF,TGTGCCAGCAGCCAAGAAAGTCAGGGACAGCTATCGAACACTGAAGCTTTCTTT
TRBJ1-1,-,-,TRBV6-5,CASSSGSQAFF,TGTGCCAGCAGCTCAGGTTCCCAAGCTTTCTTT
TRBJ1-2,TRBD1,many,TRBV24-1,CATTPGQGRGYTF,TGTGCCACTACACCGGGACAGGGAAGAGGCTACACCTTC
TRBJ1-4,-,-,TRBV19,CASSAWGAINEKLFF,TGTGCCAGTAGTGCCTGGGGCGCGATTAATGAAAAACTGTTTTTT
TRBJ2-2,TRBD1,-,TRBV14,CASSRRTGGRDGELFF,TGTGCCAGCAGCCGAAGGACAGGGGGCAGGGACGGGGAGCTGTTTTTT
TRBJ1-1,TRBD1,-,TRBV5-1,CASSSTGTGNTEAFF,TGCGCCAGCAGCTCGACCGGGACAGGGAACACTGAAGCTTTCTTT
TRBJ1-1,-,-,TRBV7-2,CASSLDGTGHAFF,TGTGCCAGCAGCTTAGATGGAACAGGGCACGCTTTCTTT
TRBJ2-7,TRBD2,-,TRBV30,CAWTGGGQEQYF,TGTGCCTGGACGGGGGGAGGGCAGGAGCAGTACTTC
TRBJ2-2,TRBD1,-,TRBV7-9,CASSLMGQGVTGELFF,TGTGCCAGCAGCTTAATGGGACAGGGAGTCACCGGGGAGCTGTTTTTT
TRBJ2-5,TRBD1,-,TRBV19,CASSDTGTGVGKTQYF,TGTGCCAGTAGCGATACCGGGACAGGGGTAGGAAAGACCCAGTACTTC
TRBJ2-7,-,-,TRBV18,CASSSTGSDEQYF,TGTGCCAGCTCAAGCACAGGCAGCGACGAGCAGTACTTC
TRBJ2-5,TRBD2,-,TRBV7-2,CASSTSGGRGAGETQYF,TGTGCCAGCAGCACCAGTGGGGGGCGGGGGGCAGGCGAGACCCAGTACTTC
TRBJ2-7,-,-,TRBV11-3,CASSLEGSYEQYF,TGTGCCAGCAGCTTGGAGGGTTCCTACGAGCAGTACTTC
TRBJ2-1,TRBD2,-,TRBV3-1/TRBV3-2,CASSQRAGTSGGNEQFF,TGTGCCAGCAGCCAACGGGCCGGGACTAGCGGGGGTAATGAGCAGTTCTTC
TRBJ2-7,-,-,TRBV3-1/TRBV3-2,CASSQTPPGEQYF,TGTGCCAGCAGCCAGACCCCGCCGGGCGAGCAGTACTTC
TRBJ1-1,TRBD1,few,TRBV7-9,CASSPTGGLTEAFF,TGTGCCAGCAGCCCGACAGGGGGGTTGACTGAAGCTTTCTTT
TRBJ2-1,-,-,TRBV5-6,CASSQRLNPTSFYNEQFF,TGTGCCAGCAGCCAAAGACTCAATCCAACGTCCTTCTACAATGAGCAGTTCTTC
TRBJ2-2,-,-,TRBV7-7,CASSLGGTTTGELFF,TGTGCTAGCAGCTTAGGCGGGACCACCACCGGGGAGCTGTTTTTT